The present T cell receptor (beta chain) was sequenced within a study of cytomegalovirus exposure and HLA in healthy donors (dated by TCRdb to the late 2010s). Study-wide context: An earlier analysis of 587 of the donors reported 250 to 300 Gb of sequence data and 117 million unique TCR beta sequences from 150 million to 200 million T cells. A later genetic analysis took genome-wide SNP genotypes for about 55% of the roughly 670 donors and used that subset as a discovery cohort. A later analysis re-analyzed previously published TCR beta repertoires from 660 or so donors and added high-resolution HLA genotyping to study TCR occurrence patterns. Roughly 5 DR-DQ haplotypes were handled as single units for association and clustering, since linkage in the cohort was strong. The study profiled the T cell repertoires of 550 to 700 subjects by immunosequencing and related them to cytomegalovirus serostatus. The study was designed to test whether signatures of past pathogen exposure could be identified by cataloging public T cell receptors. Along with the approximately 700-subject first cohort, a separate validation cohort of more than 90 different subjects was used. An early release covering over 500 HLA-typed donors comprised about 290 gigabases of sequencing data and around 80 million unique TCR sequences. Typing coverage differed by locus: A, B, C, DRB1 and DQB1 were typed in about 629-630 donors, DQA1 in 500 to 550, DPA1 in some 600, and DPB1 in just under 490. All discovery cohort repertoires had been generated using a single sequencing platform. HLA typing covered class I and class II loci at four-digit resolution. To predict cytomegalovirus infection status, the study combined high-throughput TCR immunosequencing, statistical association of individual TCRs with disease status, and machine learning. On average, around 240,000 unique TCR beta nucleotide sequences were sequenced per donor among fewer than 500 genotyped donors of the cohort, with 15% to 20% of those sequences being non-productive. An earlier analysis of 587 of the donors used high-throughput TCR beta sequencing to judge whether each TCR beta V gene segment behaved as functional or pseudogenic. The genetic ancestry cluster associated with self-reported Caucasian donors included about 81% of the 398 genotyped donors. In the later analysis, no new phenotypic data were used to find candidate immune exposures; instead, reliance was placed on TCR beta sequences and their occurrence across donors. Donor age, sex, ethnicity and CMV serostatus were compiled alongside the repertoire data.

V sheds 5 bases and J sheds 0 bases, leaving 14 bases between their ends. The CDR3 numbers 16 residues from cysteine through phenylalanine. Only CDR3 DNA is held: 48 bases, read in frame from base 1. For CDR1 and CDR2, the germline V gene lists SGHRS and YFSETQ. The cohort was made up of under 800 healthy bone marrow donors. All cohort members were sampled while nominally healthy, although unrecorded immune exposures were likely present. The donor tested CMV seronegative, placing the donor among the approximately 400 seronegative members of the cohort. Every donor gave a peripheral blood sample, and the peripheral blood mononuclear cells from that sample were used for TCR beta sequencing. Genomic DNA was extracted from the blood cell samples with the Qiagen DNeasy Blood Extraction Kit. Library preparation used the immunoSEQ multiplex PCR assay. For the multiplex PCR, a mixture combining 60 forward primers for TCR Vbeta segments and 13 reverse primers for TCR Jbeta segments was used. A multiplex PCR assay on genomic DNA amplified the CDR3 region of rearranged TCR beta genes. Amplified TCR beta libraries were sequenced as 87-base-pair reads on the Illumina HiSeq System. Processing in the source paper ran as follows. A later analysis counted about 80 million unique TCR beta chains across the 666 repertoires, and around 9.9 million of these chains were shared by at least two donors. To remove PCR and sequencing errors, raw reads were error-corrected and collapsed into unique sequences using a nearest-neighbor algorithm that merged closely related sequences. CDR3 sequences were aligned to IMGT reference sequences to assign V, D and J gene segments. For a sequence to be retained, a match of at least six nucleotides was required to both a V gene segment and a J gene segment. Rearrangements were called productive when the CDR3 lacked stop codons and stayed in frame with V and J; all others were non-productive. Following IMGT convention, CDR3 was defined as the stretch from the second conserved V-encoded cysteine up to the conserved J-encoded phenylalanine. The earlier analysis of around 640 of the donors excluded sequences that lacked an unambiguous match to a single V gene segment. In an earlier analysis of some 590 of the donors, a V segment was called functional when productive rearrangements were above 56.7%, and segregating when the standard deviation between donors exceeded 5%. A statistical classification framework was developed to diagnose cytomegalovirus status using the catalog of TCR beta chain sequences. In a later analysis, V and J genes were assigned by comparing TCR nucleotide sequences against IMGT/GENE-DB human TR gene sequences. A later analysis assigned CDR3 sequences and most-parsimonious VDJ recombination scenarios with the TCRdist pipeline. A later analysis defined each TCR beta chain by its CDR3 amino acid sequence plus V-gene family, and excluded reads lacking a unique V-gene family. A later analysis removed over 500 highly shared, low-generation-probability nucleotide sequences to deal with suspected cross-contamination and a sequencing artifact. For each public chain, a later analysis derived a clonal expansion index from normalized ranks of inferred template counts within each repertoire. In a later analysis, generation probabilities were computed using a VDJ recombination model fitted to out-of-frame rearrangements, and the results were checked against IGoR. In a later analysis, hypergeometric tests were used to score TCR-TCR, TCR-HLA and TCR-CMV co-occurrence, with a repertoire-size bias correction applied to TCR pairs. A later analysis estimated false discovery rates by permuting HLA or CMV assignments 20 times. A later analysis grouped co-occurring TCRs with DBSCAN, adding TCRdist sequence similarity when clustering within HLA-allele-positive subsets. For co-occurrence clustering, repertoires with fewer than 30,000 or more than 120,000 public chains were excluded, along with roughly 5 repertoires with anomalous nucleotide sharing. As stored in TCRdb, this immuneACCESS dataset retains in-frame rearrangements with V and J assigned. A fraction of the clones does not appear; measured against another copy, unresolved V genes explain less than half of the discrepancy, and the remainder lacks a known reason. D and trimming were read from the DNA, whereas the V and J calls and clone size are those reported in that table. The table for this sample lists 150,000 to 200,000 clones; 87% of them were counted only once. The ten largest make up under 1.2% of the sample.

Study-wide findings and limitations: The authors suggested that the approach could potentially be generalized to other disease states and immunological phenotypes. Because some donors lacked HLA typing at each locus, the association tests relied only on the typed subset. Some IMGT-functional V segments, including TRBV6-2 and TRBV6-3, could not be distinguished by the 87-base-pair reads and were therefore excluded. Across donors, most TCR sequences were observed very rarely, whereas some public TCRs were present in many individuals. In vitro tests confirmed that three of the cytomegalovirus-associated TCR beta chains recognize cytomegalovirus antigens. A later analysis found that HLA-associated TCR beta chains were more clonally expanded and had lower generation probabilities than equally common non-associated chains. The sequencing pipeline was judged likely to have produced a cluster of highly shared sequence variants as a technical artifact. The study listed over 150 TCR beta chains as associated with cytomegalovirus. In a later analysis, several top co-occurrence clusters were reported to appear linked to parvovirus B19, influenza, CMV and Epstein-Barr virus. A further reported finding was that TCR beta sequences accurately predicted the HLA-A and HLA-B alleles for most subjects in the first cohort. In an earlier analysis of roughly 560 of the donors, most TCR beta V segments were observed in productive rearrangements about 90% or about 30% of the time, broadly matching IMGT annotations. Specific HLA alleles were associated with roughly 17,000 TCR beta sequences at a false discovery rate of 0.05 in a later analysis. In a later analysis, most CMV-associated TCR beta chains were found to appear HLA-restricted, with HLA associations seemingly driven largely by CMV exposure. Correlated functional status among segregating V segments might be attributable to linkage disequilibrium, but an unknown experimental factor could not be ruled out. According to a later genetic analysis, donors in an Asian-associated ancestry cluster had fewer N-insertions in productive TCRs than the roughly 700-donor mean. Approximately 16 rarely observed V segments, including chromosome 9 orphons, were excluded from the earlier analysis of several hundred of the donors because counts were too low. This cohort had only TCR beta chains sequenced, and the lack of alpha or paired-chain data limited which features could be detected. In a later genetic analysis, a missense DCLRE1C variant was associated with V-gene and J-gene trimming of TCR beta chains, and the association was replicated in an independent cohort. Presence/absence analyses assumed roughly uniform sequencing depth across donors, an assumption that may not hold. In a later analysis, the rate of TCR association differed among HLA loci, with DRB1 alleles having the most associated TCRs and HLA-C alleles having the fewest. Strong co-occurrence of HLA alleles, especially DR and DQ, made assigning TCR associations to individual alleles difficult. In both the original and validation cohorts, the classifier was reported to diagnose cytomegalovirus status with high specificity and sensitivity. CMV serostatus was the only immune exposure information available for the cohort.

As regards this clone: No antigen is known for it. Base qualities were left out, and no much larger clone turns up one base away.

Sequencing was done on a sample of PBMCs. In this chain, TRBV5-1 is recombined with TRBJ1-4, with the D gene not confidently named. The receptor was isolated from a boy between 2 and 10 years old in good health and CMV-seronegative. Here the CDR3 is given as CASSPQLVATNEKLFF. In nucleotide form, the sequence is TGCGCCAGCAGTCCGCAACTTGTAGCAACTAATGAAAAACTGTTTTTT.